This entry lists 24 T cell receptor beta chains sequenced from one sample in a study of human T cells and chemical hapten exposure. Documented time point: patch test 1, 2 weeks after DPC sensitization. Sample treatment: therapeutic diphenylcyclopropenone sensitization with weekly scalp DPC. TCRdb analysed the RACE reads with MiXCR anew, one entry per CDR3 protein. The top ten clones hold approximately 8% of a sample with 340,000 or so distinct CDR3 sequences, about 7% of them seen once. Sequenced material: whole blood, taken in connection with sensitization to the hapten diphenylcyclopropenone (DPC). These receptors were collected from a woman in her late teens or twenties with alopecia areata. Some clones in this sample may be carry-over from other donors' samples.

Only a few counts were recorded for this clonotype. This chain links TRBV20-1 with TRBJ2-1, with TRBD1 identical over 7 bases. The CDR3 length is 13 residues. J gave up 2 bases and V 6 bases, and 4 bases lay outside the gene matches. Germline assignment: CDR1 DFQATT and CDR2 SNEGSKA (reference sequence). The CDR3 loop is CSAKTGPYNEQFF. The CDR3 nucleotides read TGCAGTGCCAAGACAGGGCCCTACAATGAGCAGTTCTTC.

This clonotype was counted many times. The chain uses TRBV14 and TRBJ2-7, with 7 bases fitting TRBD1. J gave up 2 bases and V 1 base, and 8 bases lay outside the gene matches. Germline V gene data show CDR1 as SGHDN and CDR2 as FVKESK. This CDR3 spans 16 amino acids. Here the CDR3 DNA reads TGTGCCAGCAGCCAAGCCGGCGGACAGGCCACCTACGAGCAGTACTTC. It specifies CASSQAGGQATYEQYF.

J is TRBJ1-5 and V is TRBV3-1; maybe TRBD1 (6 bases). The CDR3 runs to 15 residues. Trimming removed 1 base from V and 5 bases from J, with 12 bases in between. Germline V gives CDR1 LGHDT, CDR2 YNNKEL (reference sequence). CDR3: CASSQGDGGYQPQHF. CDR3 nucleotide sequence: TGTGCCAGCAGCCAAGGGGATGGGGGCTATCAGCCCCAGCATTTT. Looking up the rest from reference TRBV3-1 and TRBJ1-5 gives the full variable domain: DTAVSQTPKYLVTQMGNDKSIKCEQNLGHDTMYWYKQDSKKFLKIMFSYNNKELIINETVPNRFSPKSPDKAHLNLHINSLELGDSAVYFCASSQGDGGYQPQHFGDGTRLSIL.

Ten or more counts support this clonotype. J is TRBJ2-1 and V is TRBV11-2, with 9 bases fitting TRBD2. The V segment lost 7 bases and the J segment 4 bases; nucleotides outside the gene matches: 8. CDR1 is SGHAT and CDR2 is FQNNGV in the germline V gene. CDR3 length equals 15 residues. The CDR3 loop is CASKGGLAGYNEQFF. The CDR3 DNA reads TGTGCCAGCAAGGGGGGCCTAGCGGGATACAATGAGCAGTTCTTC.

The chain carries TRBV7-9 and TRBJ2-7; D is perhaps TRBD1 or TRBD2 (5 bases each). Per the germline V gene, CDR1 is SEHNR and CDR2 is FQNEAQ (reference sequence). The ends were cut back, 7 bases at V and 7 bases at J, with 23 bases in the middle. This CDR3 is built from 15 residues. The CDR3 nucleotides are TGTGCCAGCACGACACCAGGGACCACGGTCCTTGAGCAGTACTTC. Protein sequence: CASTTPGTTVLEQYF.

This clonotype has ten or more counts. This chain connects TRBV7-2 to TRBJ1-6, with a weak D call TRBD1 (6 bases). The CDR3 sequence is 15 residues long. The V end lost 1 base, the J end lost 7 bases, and 11 bases lay between the germline ends. The germline V gene has CDR1 SGHTA and CDR2 FQGNSA. CDR3 amino acids: CASSLEVQGNSPLHF. CDR3 sequence (DNA): TGTGCCAGCAGCTTAGAGGTACAGGGAAATTCACCCCTCCACTTT.

J is TRBJ2-2 and V is TRBV12-3 or TRBV12-4; no reliable D call. V was pared by 3 bases and J by 6 bases, with 14 bases between. The CDR3 length is 15 residues. Here the CDR3 reads CASSFLYPAPGELFF. In DNA, the CDR3 is TGTGCCAGCAGTTTTTTGTACCCCGCGCCCGGGGAGCTGTTTTTT.

CDR3 protein: CASSQSETGVNEQYF. The CDR3 nucleotides are TGTGCCAGCAGCCAGTCGGAGACAGGGGTCAACGAGCAGTACTTC. This chain connects TRBV3-1 to TRBJ2-7, with TRBD1 matching 8 bases. Germline V gene lookup returns CDR1 LGHDT and CDR2 YNNKEL (reference sequence). V lost 3 bases, J lost 5 bases, and 9 bases stayed unmatched. CDR3 length: 15 amino acids.

This clonotype was seen many times. The rearrangement links TRBV5-6 to TRBJ1-2; D call uncertain. The germline V gene encodes CDR1 SGHDT and CDR2 YYEEEE. The ends were cut back, 4 bases at V and 8 bases at J, with 15 bases in the middle. The CDR3 runs 13 residues. CDR3 sequence: CASSLGRLGGYTF. CDR3 in DNA: TGTGCCAGCAGCCTTGGACGGCTAGGAGGCTACACCTTC.

This clonotype was detected ten times or more. The rearrangement uses TRBV6-1 and TRBJ2-4; TRBD1 agrees at 10 bases. This CDR3 has 13 residues. The V and J ends lost 6 bases and 6 bases, in that order; junction bases with no gene match: 2. The germline gives CDR1 MNHNS, CDR2 SASEGT. The CDR3, as DNA: TGTGCCAGCAGGAGACAGGGGGCAAACATTCAGTACTTC. Translating gives CASRRQGANIQYF.

This chain links TRBV5-4 with TRBJ2-1; no reliable D call. V lost 0 bases to trimming and J lost 9 bases, with 19 bases between them. Germline V CDR1 and CDR2: SGHNT, YYREEE (reference sequence). The CDR3 sequence is 16 residues long. The CDR3 DNA sequence: TGTGCCAGCAGCTTGGGCCTCGCCGCCCTGAACGGTGAGCAGTTCTTC. Translated: CASSLGLAALNGEQFF.

This clonotype was detected a few times. The V gene is TRBV7-2, the J gene TRBJ2-3, with TRBD2 as a possible D gene (6 bases). Trimming removed 8 bases at V and 1 base at J, with 16 bases between. CDR1 is SGHTA, CDR2 FQGNSA, per germline. This CDR3 contains 15 residues. The DNA of the CDR3 is TGTGCCAGCCCCCAACCGGGGGTCCGCACAGATACGCAGTATTTT. Translation: CASPQPGVRTDTQYF.

This chain connects TRBV10-3 to TRBJ1-2; D is unclear. Trimming pared 0 bases from V and 8 bases from J, leaving 16 bases between. Germline-derived CDR1 and CDR2 are ENHRY and SYGVKD. The CDR3 spans 15 residues. CDR3 in DNA: TGTGCCATCAGTGAGTCGGCCAGGTCACCTTGGGGCTACACCTTC. Translation gives CAISESARSPWGYTF.

As to this clonotype: One end of the junction is discordant with germline, which a read error may explain. V and J are TRBV7-7 and TRBJ2-1; 8 bases fit TRBD2. The CDR3 has 14 residues. The germline CDR1 and CDR2 sequences are SSHAT and FNYEAQ (reference sequence). Here the CDR3 reads CASSHPTSADEQFF. The CDR3 DNA reads as TGTGCTAGCAGCCACCCGACTAGCGCGGATGAGCAGTTCTTC.

The chain employs TRBV27 and TRBJ1-1; 9 nucleotides align to TRBD1. The V gene end was trimmed by 4 bases and the J gene end by 5 bases; junction bases not matched to a gene: 14. Looked up from germline, CDR1 is MNHEY and CDR2 is SMNVEV (reference sequence). The CDR3 length is 17 residues. CDR3 protein: CASSSNPGTGMGTEAFF. The CDR3 bases are TGTGCCAGCAGTTCAAATCCCGGGACAGGGATGGGAACTGAAGCTTTCTTT.

This clonotype was seen a few times. The chain is built from TRBV11-3 and TRBJ1-5; D is uncertain. CDR3 length: 15 amino acids. Per the germline V gene, CDR1 is SGHNT and CDR2 is YENEEA. Trimming removed 0 bases at V and 3 bases at J, with 9 bases between. The CDR3 sequence: CASSLDPLNNQPQHF. CDR3 nucleotides: TGTGCCAGCAGCTTAGATCCACTGAACAATCAGCCCCAGCATTTT.

This clonotype was counted ten times or more. The rearrangement joins TRBV6-2 or TRBV6-3 to TRBJ2-5; the match to TRBD1 covers 7 bases. With V trimmed by 5 bases and J by 3 bases, 9 bases remained unmatched. Germline CDR1 MNHEY, CDR2 SVGEGT. This CDR3 region has 15 residues. CDR3 in amino acids: CASSPIQGLEETQYF. The CDR3 bases are TGTGCCAGCAGTCCCATACAGGGGCTGGAAGAGACCCAGTACTTC.

This clonotype was counted ten times or more. V is TRBV6-2 or TRBV6-3 and J is TRBJ2-3; D is perhaps TRBD1 or TRBD2 (5 bases each). Trimming pared 8 bases from V and 4 bases from J, leaving 16 bases between. CDR1 is MNHEY and CDR2 is SVGEGT in the germline V gene. The CDR3 length is 14 residues. The CDR3 loop reads CASGLGESSDTQYF. The CDR3 nucleotides read TGTGCCAGCGGGCTGGGGGAAAGTTCAGATACGCAGTATTTT.

V usage is TRBV7-2 and J usage is TRBJ1-3; TRBD1 matches at 11 bases. This CDR3 has 17 residues. Trimming took 5 bases from V and 0 from J; bases not matched to a gene: 6. Per germline, CDR1 SGHTA and CDR2 FQGNSA. The CDR3 nucleotides read TGTGCCAGCAGCCCTGGACAGGGGGCCTTCTCTGGAAACACCATATATTTT. Amino acids: CASSPGQGAFSGNTIYF.

This clonotype was recorded at least ten times. The rearrangement links TRBV12-3 or TRBV12-4 to TRBJ1-3; D ambiguous. This CDR3 has 14 residues. V lost 2 bases to trimming and J lost 0 bases, with 5 bases between them. The CDR3 loop reads CASSLSSSGNTIYF. The CDR3 DNA reads TGTGCCAGCAGTTTAAGCAGCTCTGGAAACACCATATATTTT.

This clonotype was observed many times. V is TRBV4-3 and J is TRBJ2-1, with 8 bases aligning to TRBD2. The CDR3 extends over 18 amino acids. After removal of 0 bases from V and 8 bases from J, the junction contained 15 bases not matched to a gene. Germline lookup yields CDR1 LGHNA and CDR2 YSLEER. CDR3 sequence (DNA): TGCGCCAGCAGCCAAGAGAGTCAGCGGGGGACTCCGAGGGATGAGCAGTTCTTC. Residues: CASSQESQRGTPRDEQFF.

This clonotype was seen only a few times. This chain connects TRBV10-3 to TRBJ2-1, with TRBD1 matching over 11 bases. The germline V gene encodes CDR1 ENHRY and CDR2 SYGVKD. Losses at the gene ends were 7 bases for V and 8 bases for J; bases not matched to a gene: 7. The CDR3 covers 14 residues. CDR3 in DNA: TGTGCCATCACCCAAGGACAGGGGGCCTATGAGCAGTTCTTC. It encodes CAITQGQGAYEQFF.

V usage is TRBV11-2 and J usage is TRBJ2-7; D is perhaps TRBD1 (6 bases). Trimming removed 2 bases at V and 2 bases at J, with 13 bases between. There are 15 residues in the CDR3. CDR1 and CDR2 from the germline V gene are SGHAT and FQNNGV. The DNA for the CDR3 is TGTGCCAGCAGCTTATCCGGGACAAAACCCTACGAGCAGTACTTC. Translating gives CASSLSGTKPYEQYF.

There are many counts of this clonotype. CDR3 nucleotide sequence: TGTGCCAGCAGCTCCGGGATCACCGCAGATACGCAGTATTTT. Its protein product is CASSSGITADTQYF. This sequence joins TRBV7-2 and TRBJ2-3; maybe TRBD2 (5 bases). This CDR3 comprises 14 residues. Trimming removed 4 bases from V and 4 bases from J, with 12 bases in between. CDR1 is SGHTA and CDR2 is FQGNSA in the germline V gene.